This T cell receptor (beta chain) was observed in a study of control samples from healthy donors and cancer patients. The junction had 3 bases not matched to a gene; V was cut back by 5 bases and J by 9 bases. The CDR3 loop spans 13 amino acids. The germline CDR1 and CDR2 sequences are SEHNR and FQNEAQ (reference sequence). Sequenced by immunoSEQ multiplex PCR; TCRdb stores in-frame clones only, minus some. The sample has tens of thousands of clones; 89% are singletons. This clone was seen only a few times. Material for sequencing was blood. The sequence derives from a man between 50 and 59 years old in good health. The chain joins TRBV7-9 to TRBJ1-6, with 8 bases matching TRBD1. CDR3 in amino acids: CASSGQGGSPLHF. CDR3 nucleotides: TGTGCCAGCAGCGGACAGGGAGGTTCACCCCTCCACTTT.